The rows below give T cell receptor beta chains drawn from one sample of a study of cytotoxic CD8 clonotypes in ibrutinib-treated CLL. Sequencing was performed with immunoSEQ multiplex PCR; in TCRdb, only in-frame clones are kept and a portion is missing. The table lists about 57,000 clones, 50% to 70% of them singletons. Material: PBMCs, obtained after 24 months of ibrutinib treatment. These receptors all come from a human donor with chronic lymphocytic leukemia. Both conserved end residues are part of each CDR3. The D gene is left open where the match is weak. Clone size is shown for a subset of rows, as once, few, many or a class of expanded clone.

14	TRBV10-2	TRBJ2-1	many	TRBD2	TGCGCCAGCCTGCTAGCGGGGGGGCGAGGTGAGCAGTTCTTC	CASLLAGGRGEQFF
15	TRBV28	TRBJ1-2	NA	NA	TGTGCCAGCAGTTTATTATTTGAGGGCCTGGATGGCTACACCTTC	CASSLLFEGLDGYTF
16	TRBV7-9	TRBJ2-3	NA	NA	TGTGCCAGCAGCTCCGGAACGCACCTAAAGCCAGATACGCAGTATTTT	CASSSGTHLKPDTQYF
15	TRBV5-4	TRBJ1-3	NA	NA	TGTGCCAGCAGCTTGCGTCAGACCTCTGGAAACACCATATATTTT	CASSLRQTSGNTIYF
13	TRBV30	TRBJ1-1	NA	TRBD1	TGTGCCTGGGGGGACGGACAGGGAGGGATAGCTTTCTTT	CAWGDGQGGIAFF
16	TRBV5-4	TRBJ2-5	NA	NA	TGTGCCAGCAGCTTAGGAGGGGGATCCCCTCAAGAGACCCAGTACTTC	CASSLGGGSPQETQYF
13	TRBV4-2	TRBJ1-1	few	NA	TGTGCCAGCAGCCAAACAGTGAACACTGAAGCTTTCTTT	CASSQTVNTEAFF
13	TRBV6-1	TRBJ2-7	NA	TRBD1	TGTGCCAGCAGTACAGGGGGCGGTTACGAGCAGTACTTC	CASSTGGGYEQYF
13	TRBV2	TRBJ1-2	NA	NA	TGTGCCAGCACCCGTAGGGACTCGTATGGCTACACCTTC	CASTRRDSYGYTF
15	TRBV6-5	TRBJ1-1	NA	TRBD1	TGTGCCAGCCGGGGGGACAGGGCAATGAACACTGAAGCTTTCTTT	CASRGDRAMNTEAFF
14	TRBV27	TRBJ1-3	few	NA	TGTGCCAGCAGTTCCCAGGGGCTTAGAAACACCATATATTTT	CASSSQGLRNTIYF
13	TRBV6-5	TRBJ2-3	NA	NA	TGTGCCAGCAGTCCCCCTGGCACAGATACGCAGTATTTT	CASSPPGTDTQYF
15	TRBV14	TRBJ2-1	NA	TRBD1	TGTGCCAGCAGCATTACAGGGGGCAGGGACAATGAGCAGTTCTTC	CASSITGGRDNEQFF
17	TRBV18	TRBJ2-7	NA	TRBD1	TGTGCCAGCTCACTCTACTCTACGGACAGGCGTACCTACGAGCAGTACTTC	CASSLYSTDRRTYEQYF
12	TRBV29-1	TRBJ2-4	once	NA	TGCAGCGTTGCCAGCGCGCTAGGCATTCAGTACTTC	CSVASALGIQYF
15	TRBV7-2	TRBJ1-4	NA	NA	TGTGCCAGCAGTCAAGGAGGGAAGACTAATGAAAAACTGTTTTTT	CASSQGGKTNEKLFF
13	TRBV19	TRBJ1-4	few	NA	TGTGCCAGTGGAATGAGGGGAACTGAAAAACTGTTTTTT	CASGMRGTEKLFF
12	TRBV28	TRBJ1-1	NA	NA	TGTGCCAGCAGCCCCCAAGAGGTTGGGGCTTTCTTT	CASSPQEVGAFF
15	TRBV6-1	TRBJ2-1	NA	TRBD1	TGTGCCAGCAAAGGACAGGGGGCGAATTACAATGAGCAGTTCTTC	CASKGQGANYNEQFF
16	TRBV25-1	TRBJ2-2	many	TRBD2	TGTGCCAGCAGAGCTCCGGGACTAGGGAGGGCCGGGGAGCTGTTTTTT	CASRAPGLGRAGELFF
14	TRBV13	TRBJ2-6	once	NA	TGTGCCAGCAGCTCAGGCTCTGGGGCCAACGTCCTGACTTTC	CASSSGSGANVLTF
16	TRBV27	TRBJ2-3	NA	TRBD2	TGTGCCAGCCATGCCGGAGGACTAGCGAGCACAGATACGCAGTATTTT	CASHAGGLASTDTQYF
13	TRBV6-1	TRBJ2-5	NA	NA	TGTGCCAGCAGTTTGGACGGGGGAGAGACCCAGTACTTC	CASSLDGGETQYF
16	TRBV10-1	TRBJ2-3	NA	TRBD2	TGCGCCAGCAGCCCCAGACTAGCTCGAAGCACAGATACGCAGTATTTT	CASSPRLARSTDTQYF
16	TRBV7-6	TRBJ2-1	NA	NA	TGTGCCAGCAGCTTAGGGGGGGACAGCCCCTACAATGAGCAGTTCTTC	CASSLGGDSPYNEQFF
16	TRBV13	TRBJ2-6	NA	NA	TGTGCCAGCAGCCAACACTTCTCGACTGGGGCCAACGTCCTGACTTTC	CASSQHFSTGANVLTF
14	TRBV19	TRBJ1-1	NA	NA	TGTGCCAGTAGTATGGCTGGCGGGGGGCCTGAAGCTTTCTTT	CASSMAGGGPEAFF
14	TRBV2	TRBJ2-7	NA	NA	TGTGCCAGCAGTGAAGCACTGCCCCCTTACGAGCAGTACTTC	CASSEALPPYEQYF
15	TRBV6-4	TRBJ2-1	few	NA	TGTGCCAGCAGCCCGGGGAGTGGTATCAACAATGAGCAGTTCTTC	CASSPGSGINNEQFF
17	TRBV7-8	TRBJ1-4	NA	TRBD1	TGTGCCAGCAGCTTATCACTAATGACAGGGGTTGGTGAAAAACTGTTTTTT	CASSLSLMTGVGEKLFF
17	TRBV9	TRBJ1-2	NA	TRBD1	TGTGCCAGCGAAGGGATGGGTCAGGGGGGGCTTAACTATGGCTACACCTTC	CASEGMGQGGLNYGYTF
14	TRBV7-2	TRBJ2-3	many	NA	TGTGCCAATACTAGGGATCTAAGCACAGATACGCAGTATTTT	CANTRDLSTDTQYF
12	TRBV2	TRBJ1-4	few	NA	TGTGCCAGCAGCCGCAGGGAAGGTGGACTGTTTTTT	CASSRREGGLFF
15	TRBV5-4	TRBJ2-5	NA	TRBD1	TGTGCCAGCAGCTTAGGGGGCCGACAGCAAGAGACCCAGTACTTC	CASSLGGRQQETQYF
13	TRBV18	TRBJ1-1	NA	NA	TGTGCCAGCTCAGCCGGCAGGGACACTGAAGCTTTCTTT	CASSAGRDTEAFF
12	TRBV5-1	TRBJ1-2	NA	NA	TGCGCCAGCAGCTTGGAAGGGTGGGGCTACACCTTC	CASSLEGWGYTF
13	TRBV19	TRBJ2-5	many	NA	TGTGCCAGTAGTATACCCGGGACAGAGACCCAGTACTTC	CASSIPGTETQYF
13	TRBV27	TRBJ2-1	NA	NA	TGTGCCAGCAGTTTCTCGAGGGACAATGAGCAGTTCTTC	CASSFSRDNEQFF
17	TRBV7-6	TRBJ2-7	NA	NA	TGTGCCAGCAGCCCCGGCGGAGGGCAGGGCATGACCTACGAGCAGTACTTC	CASSPGGGQGMTYEQYF
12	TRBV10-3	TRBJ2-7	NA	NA	TGTGCCACCGGGGGACAGCCGTACGAGCAGTACTTC	CATGGQPYEQYF
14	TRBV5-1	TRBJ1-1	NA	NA	TGCGCCAGCAGCTTTGGACAGCTGAACACTGAAGCTTTCTTT	CASSFGQLNTEAFF
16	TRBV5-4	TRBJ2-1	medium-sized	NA	TGTGCCAGCAGCGTACCCTCAGGGTTCGAATCGAGAGAGCAGTTCTTC	CASSVPSGFESREQFF
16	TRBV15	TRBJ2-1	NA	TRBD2	TGTGCCACCAGCAGAGAACGGCTAGCGGGAGGGAATGAGCAGTTCTTC	CATSRERLAGGNEQFF
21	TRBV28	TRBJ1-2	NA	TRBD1	TGTGCCAGCAGGCCCCTTTACCTTTCTCCGGGACAGAACTCCGCTAACTATGGCTACACCTTC	CASRPLYLSPGQNSANYGYTF
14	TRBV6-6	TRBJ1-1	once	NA	TGTGCCAGCAAGCGGACAGTCGGGCGCCCTGAAGCTTTCTTT	CASKRTVGRPEAFF
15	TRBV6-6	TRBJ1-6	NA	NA	TGTGCCAGCAGTACTCTTGGGGGCTCGGATTCACCCCTCCACTTT	CASSTLGGSDSPLHF
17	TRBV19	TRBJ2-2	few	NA	TGTGCCAGTAGTATGGACATTGGACGGGCGAACACCGGGGAGCTGTTTTTT	CASSMDIGRANTGELFF
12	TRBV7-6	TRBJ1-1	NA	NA	TGTGCCAGCAGCTTATTAGGGGCTGAAGCTTTCTTT	CASSLLGAEAFF